This TCR beta chain was recorded in a study of shared clonotypes between healthy human individuals. Clones were read by immunoSEQ multiplex PCR, and TCRdb kept only the in-frame ones, dropping some. Of approximately 710,000 clones in the sample, less than 95% are singletons; the top ten hold approximately 35%. Trimming removed 5 bases from V and 4 bases from J; junction bases left unmatched: 9. The CDR3 has 15 residues. The germline V gene has CDR1 SGHAT and CDR2 FQNNGV. CD8 memory pooled CD45RO+ cells and CCR7-negative CD45RA+ TemRA cells. Specimen: memory CD8+ T cells from PBMCs. The subset: CD45RO+ cells pooled with CCR7-negative TemRA cells. The J gene is TRBJ1-1, the V gene TRBV11-2; 8 nucleotides align to TRBD1. The receptor comes from a man aged 18 to 35 in good health. Some clones in this sample may be carry-over from other donors' samples. CDR3 sequence reads: CASSHPRQGTTEAFF. The CDR3 DNA sequence: TGTGCCAGCAGCCACCCACGACAGGGGACCACTGAAGCTTTCTTT.